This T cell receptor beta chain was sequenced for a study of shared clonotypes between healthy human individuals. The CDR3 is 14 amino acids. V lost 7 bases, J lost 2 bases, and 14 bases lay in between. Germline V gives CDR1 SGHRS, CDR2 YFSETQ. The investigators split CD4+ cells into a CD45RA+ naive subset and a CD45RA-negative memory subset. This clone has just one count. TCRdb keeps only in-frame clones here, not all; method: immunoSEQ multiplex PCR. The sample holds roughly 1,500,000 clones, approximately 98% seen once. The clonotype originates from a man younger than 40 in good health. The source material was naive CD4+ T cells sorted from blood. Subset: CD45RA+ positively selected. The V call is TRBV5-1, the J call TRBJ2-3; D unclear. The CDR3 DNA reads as TGCGCCAGCCGAGACTCTGGGTCCACAGATACGCAGTATTTT. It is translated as CASRDSGSTDTQYF.